The subject of this entry is one T cell receptor (beta chain). The CDR3 runs to 13 residues. The junction had 6 bases not matched to a gene; V was cut back by 7 bases and J by 5 bases. Germline V gene sequence: CDR1 MDHEN, CDR2 SYDVKM. This record comes from a study of blood T cell repertoires in COVID-19. The table came from immunoSEQ multiplex PCR; TCRdb's copy has only in-frame clones and leaves some out. The table lists approximately 22,000 clones, 90% to 95% of them singletons. J is TRBJ1-1 and V is TRBV28; 8 bases line up with TRBD1. The TCR sequence derives from a man between 65 and 85 years old with active COVID-19. The sample was peripheral blood. In DNA form, the CDR3 reads TGTGCCAGCATCACAGGGGGAAGGACTGAAGCTTTCTTT. Translating gives CASITGGRTEAFF.